This entry concerns a single TCR beta chain. Its antigen remains unidentified. The sample comes from a study of cytomegalovirus exposure and HLA in healthy donors. The germline gives CDR1 MGHRA, CDR2 YSYEKL. The CDR3 sequence is 14 residues long. Trimming shortened V by 0 bases and J by 7 bases, and 12 bases separated the two germline ends. Study findings and constraints: Later genetic work tied a missense DCLRE1C variant to beta-chain V and J trimming.

In the PCR, 60 Vbeta and 13 Jbeta primers were used. The assay was immunoSEQ multiplex PCR, and TCRdb's table has in-frame clones only and misses some. Among fewer than 250,000 clones listed, about four fifths were seen once. The J gene is TRBJ1-2, the V gene TRBV4-1, with D uncertain. The sample consisted of PBMCs. The sequence came from a woman between 50 and 59 years old in good health and CMV-seropositive. The CDR3 sequence is CASSQDSRISGYTF. DNA of the CDR3: TGCGCCAGCAGCCAAGATTCGAGGATCTCTGGCTACACCTTC.